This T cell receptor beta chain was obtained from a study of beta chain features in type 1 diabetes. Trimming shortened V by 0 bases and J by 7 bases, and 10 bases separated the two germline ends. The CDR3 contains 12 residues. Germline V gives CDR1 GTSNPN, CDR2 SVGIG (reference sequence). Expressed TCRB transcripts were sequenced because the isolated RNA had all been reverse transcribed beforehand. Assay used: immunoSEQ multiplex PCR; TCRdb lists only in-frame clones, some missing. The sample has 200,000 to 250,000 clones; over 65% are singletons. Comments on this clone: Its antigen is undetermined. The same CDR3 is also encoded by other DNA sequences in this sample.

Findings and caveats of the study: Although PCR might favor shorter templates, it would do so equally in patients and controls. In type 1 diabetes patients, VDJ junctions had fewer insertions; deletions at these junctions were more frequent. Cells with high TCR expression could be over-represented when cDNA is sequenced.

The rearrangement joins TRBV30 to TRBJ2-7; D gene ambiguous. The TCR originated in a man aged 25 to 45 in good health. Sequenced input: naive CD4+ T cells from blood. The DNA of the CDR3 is TGTGCCTGGAGTGTATCTGTTGGAGAGCAGTACTTC. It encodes CAWSVSVGEQYF.